This entry lists 16 T cell receptor beta chains sequenced from one sample in a study of blood T cell repertoires in COVID-19. Profiled with immunoSEQ multiplex PCR; TCRdb holds only in-frame clones, not every one. This table holds about 150,000 clones, approximately 80% found once. The sequencing sample was made of peripheral blood. These receptors originate from a woman aged 55 to 70 with acute or convalescent COVID-19.

The chain employs TRBV19 and TRBJ1-2; weak D call: TRBD1 (5 bases). Germline V gene lookup returns CDR1 LNHDA and CDR2 SQIVND (reference sequence). CDR3 size: 15 residues. V was trimmed by 3 bases and J by 2 bases, leaving 13 bases between them. For the CDR3, the DNA is TGTGCCAGTAGTATTGTGGGCAGGGCCAACTATGGCTACACCTTC. Protein product: CASSIVGRANYGYTF.

The chain links TRBV5-5 to TRBJ1-2, with 8 bases identical to TRBD1. The CDR3 is 14 amino acids. Germline CDR1 reads SGHKS; CDR2 reads YYEKEE (reference sequence). After removal of 4 bases from V and 4 bases from J, the junction contained 6 bases not matched to a gene. CDR3 sequence: CASSPYGTGYGYTF. Here the CDR3 DNA reads TGTGCCAGCAGCCCCTATGGGACAGGCTATGGCTACACCTTC.

This clone was found once. This chain joins TRBV30 and TRBJ2-2; D remains ambiguous. This CDR3 has 12 residues. Germline-derived CDR1 and CDR2 are GTSNPN and SVGIG (reference sequence). The V and J ends lost 0 bases and 5 bases respectively, with 4 bases between them. DNA of the CDR3: TGTGCCTGGAGTGTACAAACCGGGGAGCTGTTTTTT. It encodes CAWSVQTGELFF.

There are a few counts of this clone. The V gene is TRBV7-3, the J gene TRBJ1-1; D is unclear. The CDR3 extends over 13 amino acids. Trimming removed 4 bases at V and 1 base at J, with 7 bases between. Germline V lookup: CDR1 SGHTA, CDR2 FQGTGA. The CDR3 sequence is CASSSDTNTEAFF. CDR3 DNA: TGTGCCAGCAGCTCAGACACGAACACTGAAGCTTTCTTT.

This chain's CDR3 is CASSLLHNEKLFF. CDR3 in DNA: TGTGCCAGCAGCTTATTACACAATGAAAAACTGTTTTTT. The rearrangement joins TRBV11-2 to TRBJ1-4; D gene unclear. This CDR3 region has 13 residues. The germline CDR1 and CDR2 sequences are SGHAT and FQNNGV. Trimming cost V 2 bases and J 5 bases, with 6 bases left between them.

This chain links TRBV19 with TRBJ1-5; the match to TRBD1 covers 11 bases. The ends lost 4 bases at V and 0 bases at J; junction bases unmatched: 8. The CDR3 length is 18 residues. Germline assignment: CDR1 LNHDA and CDR2 SQIVND (reference sequence). CDR3 nucleotide sequence: TGTGCCAGTAGTAGGCAGGACAGGGGGCTTTATAGCAATCAGCCCCAGCATTTT. Amino acid sequence: CASSRQDRGLYSNQPQHF. The variable domain in full, completed from reference TRBV19 and TRBJ1-5, reads DGGITQSPKYLFRKEGQNVTLSCEQNLNHDAMYWYRQDPGQGLRLIYYSQIVNDFQKGDIAEGYSVSREKKESFPLTVTSAQKNPTAFYLCASSRQDRGLYSNQPQHFGDGTRLSIL.

The V and J genes are TRBV27 and TRBJ1-2, with 7 bases fitting TRBD1. The CDR3 is 14 amino acids. The germline V gene encodes CDR1 MNHEY and CDR2 SMNVEV (reference sequence). The V gene end was trimmed by 4 bases and the J gene end by 1 base; junction bases not matched to a gene: 3. CDR3 sequence reads: CASSYRTGNYGYTF. CDR3 bases: TGTGCCAGCAGTTACCGGACAGGTAACTATGGCTACACCTTC.

The chain couples TRBV7-2 to TRBJ2-1, with TRBD2 as a possible D gene (6 bases). The CDR3 extends over 15 amino acids. V was shortened by 4 bases and J by 0 bases, with 10 bases between the two germline ends. From germline, CDR1 is SGHTA and CDR2 FQGNSA. The DNA for the CDR3 is TGTGCCAGCAGCTCTCAAGCGGGCTCCTACAATGAGCAGTTCTTC. It specifies CASSSQAGSYNEQFF. The variable domain in full, completed from reference TRBV7-2 and TRBJ2-1, reads GAGVSQSPSNKVTEKGKDVELRCDPISGHTALYWYRQSLGQGLEFLIYFQGNSAPDKSGLPSDRFSAERTGGSVSTLTIQRTQQEDSAVYLCASSSQAGSYNEQFFGPGTRLTVL.

This rearrangement joins TRBV20-1 to TRBJ2-6; D is unclear. The germline V and J ends were trimmed by 3 bases and 0 bases, with 12 bases remaining between them. The CDR3 is 16 residues long. Germline loops: CDR1 DFQATT, CDR2 SNEGSKA (reference sequence). CDR3 residues: CSASEHPVSGANVLTF. The CDR3 DNA reads TGCAGTGCTAGTGAACACCCCGTCTCTGGGGCCAACGTCCTGACTTTC.

This clone was seen just once. V gene TRBV4-1 combines with J gene TRBJ1-3; D is perhaps TRBD1 (6 bases). Germline V gene data show CDR1 as MGHRA and CDR2 as YSYEKL. V was pared by 1 base and J by 3 bases, with 16 bases between. The CDR3 runs to 17 residues. CDR3 region: CASSQGHKGGGGNTIYF. CDR3 coding DNA: TGCGCCAGCAGCCAAGGCCACAAAGGGGGTGGTGGAAACACCATATATTTT.

The CDR3 reads CASSSSGQKEQYF. DNA of the CDR3: TGCGCCAGCAGCTCATCAGGACAGAAAGAGCAGTACTTC. This chain links TRBV5-1 with TRBJ2-7; possibly TRBD1 for D (6 bases). CDR1 and CDR2 (germline): SGHRS, YFSETQ. This CDR3 is 13 amino acids long. The V gene lost 3 bases and the J gene lost 7 bases, with 14 bases spanning the gap.

This clone showed up just once. This chain joins TRBV5-6 and TRBJ1-2; TRBD1 agrees at 9 bases. The CDR3 has 17 amino acids. Per germline, CDR1 SGHDT and CDR2 YYEEEE. V was clipped by 4 bases and J by 4 bases; unmatched bases: 14. As DNA, the CDR3 is TGTGCCAGCAGCGGACGCCCCGGGACAGGGAAAGCCTATGGCTACACCTTC. Translated: CASSGRPGTGKAYGYTF.

This clone showed up just a few times. One end of the junction is discordant with germline, which a read error may explain. J is TRBJ1-1 and V is TRBV2; D gene uncertain. Germline V gene lookup returns CDR1 SNHLY and CDR2 FYNNEI. The CDR3 is 13 residues long. The CDR3 protein is CASSELQWTGAFF. DNA of the CDR3: TGTGCCAGCAGTGAACTACAGTGGACTGGAGCTTTCTTT.

J is TRBJ2-2 and V is TRBV5-1; D might be TRBD2 (6 bases). There are 16 residues in the CDR3. Germline V gene sequence: CDR1 SGHRS, CDR2 YFSETQ. V lost 4 bases and J 3 bases, leaving 16 bases between the germline ends. The CDR3 nucleotides read TGCGCCAGCAGCCCTTCTGGAGGGGCGTACACCGGGGAGCTGTTTTTT. It specifies CASSPSGGAYTGELFF.

The V and J genes are TRBV10-2 and TRBJ2-1; 9 nucleotides match TRBD2. The CDR3 is 15 residues long. The V segment lost 8 bases and the J segment 0 bases; nucleotides outside the gene matches: 5. Germline lookup yields CDR1 WSHSY and CDR2 SAAADI. Written as DNA, the CDR3 is TGCGCCAGCTATAGCGGGGGCCCCTCCTACAATGAGCAGTTCTTC. Translating gives CASYSGGPSYNEQFF.

This clone was recorded a few times. The chain employs TRBV7-2 and TRBJ1-3; 7 bases are shared with TRBD1. The CDR3 loop spans 18 amino acids. Germline loops: CDR1 SGHTA, CDR2 FQGNSA. V was pared by 4 bases and J by 0 bases, with 12 bases of the junction left unmatched. CDR3 region: CASSSYWGTANSGNTIYF. In DNA, the CDR3 is TGTGCCAGCAGCTCCTACTGGGGGACAGCGAACTCTGGAAACACCATATATTTT.